The rows below give T cell receptor beta chains drawn from one sample of a study of cytomegalovirus exposure and HLA in healthy donors. This table comes from immunoSEQ multiplex PCR, and its TCRdb copy is limited to in-frame clones, with some not included. The table lists tens of thousands of clones, roughly 63% of them singletons, with 15% in the top ten. Sequencing used PBMCs. The receptors originated from a woman aged 40 to 50 in good health and CMV-seropositive. CDR3s include the opening cysteine and the closing phenylalanine or tryptophan. Fields, in order: J gene, clone size, D gene, V gene, CDR3 DNA, CDR3 protein. The D gene is left open where the match is weak. Only part of the rows carry a size: once, few, many, or a class if the clone is expanded.

TRBJ2-7,.,TRBD1,TRBV18,TGTGCCAGCTCACCCTTTAAGGGACAGGGTCTTGTCTACGAGCAGTACTTC,CASSPFKGQGLVYEQYF
TRBJ2-3,.,.,TRBV4-1,TGCGCCAGCAGCCACGGGAGTGGGGGATACACAGATACGCAGTATTTT,CASSHGSGGYTDTQYF
TRBJ2-3,.,TRBD1,TRBV7-9,TGTGCCAGCAGCCCTAACAGGGGTAGCACAGATACGCAGTATTTT,CASSPNRGSTDTQYF
TRBJ1-1,.,TRBD1,TRBV2,TGTGCCAGCAGACTCGGGACAGGGCGACTTGAAGCTTTCTTT,CASRLGTGRLEAFF
TRBJ2-3,.,TRBD2,TRBV5-1,TGCGCCAGCAGCAGGGAGAGCGGGAGTTTAAGCGCAGATACGCAGTATTTT,CASSRESGSLSADTQYF
TRBJ2-2,once,.,TRBV7-6,TGTGCCAGCAGCTTATGGGGGACTACCGGGGAGCTGTTTTTT,CASSLWGTTGELFF
TRBJ1-2,.,TRBD1,TRBV4-3,TGCGCCAGCAGCCCGGGACAGGGGGCGGTCGATGGCTACACCTTC,CASSPGQGAVDGYTF
TRBJ1-3,.,TRBD1,TRBV28,TGTGCCAGCAGTTTAGTCGACAGGGGGAATAGAAACACCATATATTTT,CASSLVDRGNRNTIYF
TRBJ1-2,once,.,TRBV7-2,TGTGCCAGCAGCTTCCTATCCTATGGCTACACCTTC,CASSFLSYGYTF
TRBJ2-2,.,.,TRBV4-1,TGCGCCAGCAGCCAACTCGGCGGGGAGCTGTTTTTT,CASSQLGGELFF
TRBJ2-2,.,.,TRBV25-1,TGTGCCAGCAGAAAAACAGGGTTCGCCGGGGAGCTGTTTTTT,CASRKTGFAGELFF
TRBJ2-5,.,TRBD1,TRBV19,TGTGCCAGTAGTACTGGGGACAGGGGGCGAGGGACCCAGTACTTC,CASSTGDRGRGTQYF
TRBJ2-7,.,TRBD2,TRBV2,TGTGCCAGCAGTGAATCGGCCGGGAGGAAGTACGAGCAGTACTTC,CASSESAGRKYEQYF
TRBJ2-3,.,TRBD2,TRBV27,TGTGCCAGCAGCGAGGCCGGGACTAGCGGGAGTAGGACGCAGTATTTT,CASSEAGTSGSRTQYF
TRBJ1-1,.,.,TRBV5-6,TGTGCCAGCAGCCGCTGGGGACTTTTAAACACTGAAGCTTTCTTT,CASSRWGLLNTEAFF
TRBJ1-1,.,TRBD1,TRBV9,TGTGCCAGCAGCGGACGGACAGGAGACCTTGAAGCTTTCTTT,CASSGRTGDLEAFF
TRBJ1-5,few,TRBD1,TRBV6-1,TGTGCCAGCAGTGAAGCCGGGACAGGGGGCCGTCAGCCCCAGCATTTT,CASSEAGTGGRQPQHF
TRBJ2-1,.,TRBD2,TRBV5-1,TGCGCCAGCAGCTTAAGGGGACTAGTGACCTACAATGAGCAGTTCTTC,CASSLRGLVTYNEQFF
TRBJ1-3,.,.,TRBV4-3,TGCGCCAGCAGCCAAGATAGAGGGGGGGGTTATGGAAACACCATATATTTT,CASSQDRGGGYGNTIYF
TRBJ2-7,.,TRBD2,TRBV25-1,TGTGCCAGCAGTGAACCCGAGGGACTAGCGGGATCGTACGAGCAGTACTTC,CASSEPEGLAGSYEQYF
TRBJ1-5,few,.,TRBV11-2,TGTGCCAGCAGCTCGGAGAATCAGCCCCAGCATTTT,CASSSENQPQHF
TRBJ2-3,.,TRBD2,TRBV27,TGTGCCAGCAGTTTATCGTGGGTAGCGGGAGAATCAGATACGCAGTATTTT,CASSLSWVAGESDTQYF
TRBJ2-7,.,.,TRBV28,TGTGCCAGCAGTTTCCCTTTCTTC,CASSFPFF
TRBJ2-7,.,TRBD2,TRBV10-3,TGTGCCATCAGTGACATGACTAGCGGGAGGTCCCACGAGCAGTACTTC,CAISDMTSGRSHEQYF
TRBJ1-2,.,.,TRBV11-2,TGTGCCAGCAGCTTAGATGGGCAGTATGGCTACACCTTC,CASSLDGQYGYTF
TRBJ1-3,once,TRBD1,TRBV4-3,TGCGCCAGCAGCAATCGAGACAGGGGGACCTCTGGAAACACCATATATTTT,CASSNRDRGTSGNTIYF
TRBJ2-4,.,TRBD1,TRBV28,TGTGCCAGCAGCCCCCCGGGACAGGGGGCTGGCAAAAACATTCAGTACTTC,CASSPPGQGAGKNIQYF
TRBJ1-5,.,.,TRBV7-2,TGTGCCAGCAGCTTAGATACTTCAGAGGGTCAGCCCCAGCATTTT,CASSLDTSEGQPQHF
TRBJ2-5,.,.,TRBV5-1,TGCGCCAGCAGCTTGGCCGCAGGGAAAGAGACCCAGTACTTC,CASSLAAGKETQYF
TRBJ2-4,.,TRBD2,TRBV28,TGTGCCAGCAGTTTTACTTACGGGACTAGCGGGAGGATGGAAGCCAAAAACATTCAGTACTTC,CASSFTYGTSGRMEAKNIQYF
TRBJ1-2,.,.,TRBV2,TGTGCCAGCAGTGAGGGCCGAGTTCCTAACTATGGCTACACCTTC,CASSEGRVPNYGYTF
TRBJ2-4,once,TRBD2,TRBV19,TGTGCCAGTAGTATCCTAGCGGGTGAGAGGGCTAAAAACATTCAGTACTTC,CASSILAGERAKNIQYF
TRBJ2-7,.,TRBD1,TRBV9,TGTGCCAGCAGCGCAACAGGGGCTACCTACGAGCAGTACTTC,CASSATGATYEQYF
TRBJ1-6,.,.,TRBV7-3,TGTGCCAGCAGCTTGAGCTCCTATAATTCACCCCTCCACTTT,CASSLSSYNSPLHF
TRBJ2-2,.,.,TRBV4-3,TGCGCCAGCAGCCAAGATCCGACTAGCACCGGGGAGCTGTTTTTT,CASSQDPTSTGELFF
TRBJ2-1,.,TRBD2,TRBV19,TGTGCCACTTCGACTAGCGGGAGTCTCACCTCCTACAATGAGCAGTTCTTC,CATSTSGSLTSYNEQFF
TRBJ2-2,.,.,TRBV4-3,TGCGCCAGCAGCCAAGAATTGCAGACGAACACCGGGGAGCTGTTTTTT,CASSQELQTNTGELFF
TRBJ2-1,few,.,TRBV5-6,TGTGCCAGCAGCTTGGCGGGTACAGGAAATGAGCAGTTCTTC,CASSLAGTGNEQFF
TRBJ2-1,few,.,TRBV9,TGTGCCAGCAGCGTATGGAATACTCCGGGACTTAATGAGCAGTTCTTC,CASSVWNTPGLNEQFF
TRBJ1-2,.,TRBD1,TRBV19,TGTGCCAGTATCATGGGACAGGGAATTCACTATGGCTACACCTTC,CASIMGQGIHYGYTF
TRBJ2-7,.,TRBD1,TRBV7-2,TGTGCCAGCAGCTTTTGGACAGGGGGGATCTACGAGCAGTACTTC,CASSFWTGGIYEQYF
TRBJ2-2,few,.,TRBV5-6,TGTGCCAACCCATCGACCGAGGGGAACACCGGGGAGCTGTTTTTT,CANPSTEGNTGELFF
TRBJ1-5,.,.,TRBV19,TGTGCCAGTTCGGTGGCAGGGTCTCGGCCCCAGCATTTT,CASSVAGSRPQHF
TRBJ2-3,.,TRBD2,TRBV5-4,TGTGCCAGCAGCGTTAGCGGGAGCACAGATACGCAGTATTTT,CASSVSGSTDTQYF
TRBJ2-7,once,TRBD1,TRBV7-9,TGTGCCAGCAGCGGCCGGGACAGCTCCTACGAGCAGTACTTC,CASSGRDSSYEQYF
TRBJ2-7,.,TRBD1,TRBV28,TGTGCCAGCAGTTCCGACGGGCAGGGGGCCTGGTACGAGCAGTACTTC,CASSSDGQGAWYEQYF
TRBJ2-2,.,.,TRBV4-3,TGCGCCAGCAGCCAAGAGGCCGGGATCGGGGAGCTGTTTTTT,CASSQEAGIGELFF
TRBJ1-1,.,.,TRBV4-1,TGCGCCAGCAGCCAAGAGGGCAAACCCTACACTGAAGCTTTCTTT,CASSQEGKPYTEAFF
TRBJ2-7,once,TRBD2,TRBV10-3,TGTGCCATCAGTGAGTCCATTTGGACGGCTAGCGGGAGTCTAGGCGAGCAGTACTTC,CAISESIWTASGSLGEQYF
TRBJ1-2,few,.,TRBV4-1,TGCGCCAGCAGCCAAGATAGCAGGGGTGAGGACTATGGCTACACCTTC,CASSQDSRGEDYGYTF
TRBJ2-2,.,TRBD2,TRBV4-3,TGCGCCAGCAGCCAAGTTCCGGGACTAAACACCGGGGAGCTGTTTTTT,CASSQVPGLNTGELFF
TRBJ1-5,once,.,TRBV7-2,TGTGCCAGCAGCCTCAGGGGTAGACAGCCCCAGCATTTT,CASSLRGRQPQHF
TRBJ1-1,.,.,TRBV20-1,TGCAGTGCTAGAGATCGCACTGAAGCTTTCTTT,CSARDRTEAFF
TRBJ2-1,few,TRBD1,TRBV7-9,TGTGCCAGCAGCTCGCGTACAGGGGGCTACAATGAGCAGTTCTTC,CASSSRTGGYNEQFF
TRBJ2-1,.,.,TRBV25-1,TGTGCCAGCAGTGAACCCGACTGGGACAATGAGCAGTTCTTC,CASSEPDWDNEQFF
TRBJ2-7,.,.,TRBV5-4,TGTGCCAGCAGCTTTACGAGGGGGAGCTCCTACGAGCAGTACTTC,CASSFTRGSSYEQYF
TRBJ1-2,.,TRBD1,TRBV14,TGTGCCAGCAGCCAAGAGAGAGGGGGCGCAAATGACTATGGCTACACCTTC,CASSQERGGANDYGYTF
TRBJ2-7,.,.,TRBV6-5,TGTGCCAGCAGTCCCTACAGGACGAGCTCCTACGAGCAGTACTTC,CASSPYRTSSYEQYF
TRBJ1-1,few,TRBD1,TRBV29-1,TGCAGCGGCGGGACAGGCGTTTTGAACACTGAAGCTTTCTTT,CSGGTGVLNTEAFF
TRBJ1-2,.,.,TRBV7-9,TGTGCCAGCAGCCTCCAGGGAAATGGCTACACCTTC,CASSLQGNGYTF